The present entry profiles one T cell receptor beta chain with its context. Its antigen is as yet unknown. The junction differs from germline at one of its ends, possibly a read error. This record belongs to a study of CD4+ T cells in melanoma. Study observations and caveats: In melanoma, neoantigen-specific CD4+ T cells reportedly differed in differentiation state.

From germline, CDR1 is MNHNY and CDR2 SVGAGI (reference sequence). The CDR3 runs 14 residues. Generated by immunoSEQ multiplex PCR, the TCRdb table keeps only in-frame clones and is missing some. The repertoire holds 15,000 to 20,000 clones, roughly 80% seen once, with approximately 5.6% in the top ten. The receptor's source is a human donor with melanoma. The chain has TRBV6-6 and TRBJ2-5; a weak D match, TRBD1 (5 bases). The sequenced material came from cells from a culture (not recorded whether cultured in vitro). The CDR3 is CASRYWGAEETQYF. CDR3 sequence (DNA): TGTGCCAGCAGGTACTGGGGCGCGGAGGAGACCCAGTACTTC.